This TCR beta chain came from a study of T cell responses to AZD1222 COVID-19 vaccine. The protocol was immunoSEQ multiplex PCR, while the TCRdb copy is restricted to in-frame clones and leaves out a portion. The table includes about 140,000 clones, approximately 90% detected once. As concerns this clone: Its target is not known.

Whole-study results and caveats: Repertoires were sampled only after the peak T cell response.

The clonotype was recovered from an adult in good health. This material consisted of peripheral blood, taken on day 0 of AZD1222 vaccination.

The CDR3 DNA reads TGTGCCAGCAACCGAGACAGGGGGGACTATGGCTACACCTTC. Its protein is CASNRDRGDYGYTF. The chain is built from TRBV2 and TRBJ1-2; 9 nucleotides match TRBD1. The CDR3 spans 14 residues. Germline V CDR1 and CDR2: SNHLY, FYNNEI. Trimming at V came to 7 bases and at J to 3 bases, leaving 6 bases not matched to a gene.